This T cell receptor beta chain appears in the sequencing data of a study of T-cell memory formation after mild COVID-19. TCRdb re-derived calls from the 5' RACE reads in MiXCR, one entry per CDR3 protein. Of tens of thousands of distinct CDR3 sequences listed, 9.5% to 15% are singletons. The CDR3 runs 14 residues. Germline assignment: CDR1 MGHDK and CDR2 SYGVNS. V was clipped by 1 base and J by 5 bases; unmatched bases: 4. This clonotype came up a few times. The sequenced sample was PBMCs or a T cell subset sorted from them (not recorded which). The chain couples TRBV25-1 to TRBJ2-7, with 8 bases identical to TRBD1. This sequence was found in a man younger than 30 who had mild COVID-19 (a few samples of this study predate the infection). Cell type and time point are not known. The chain's CDR3 is CASSEFPDRDEQYF. CDR3 DNA sequence: TGTGCCAGCAGTGAATTCCCGGACAGGGACGAGCAGTACTTC.